This T cell receptor beta chain was profiled in a study of chronic HIV infection and antiretroviral therapy. V dropped 3 bases and J dropped 1 base, with 10 bases sitting between them. The CDR3 totals 14 residues. Germline lookup yields CDR1 SQVTM and CDR2 ANQGSEA. This clonotype was picked up a small number of times. In TCRdb, the 5' RACE reads were re-called with MiXCR into one record per CDR3 protein. The sample comprises under 55,000 distinct CDR3 sequences, over 15% of which are singletons, and 2.5% to 3% rests with the top ten. This sequence joins TRBV29-1 and TRBJ2-1, with D possibly TRBD2 on 6 matching bases. This TCR was sampled from an adult who had HIV and had not received antiretroviral therapy, or was an uninfected healthy control (not recorded which). Source material: peripheral blood. In nucleotides, the CDR3 is TGCAGCGTTGAGACTGGGGGGTCCTACAATGAGCAGTTCTTC. Protein sequence: CSVETGGSYNEQFF.